Shown below are 18 T cell receptor beta chains from a single sample sequenced in a study of blood T cell repertoires in COVID-19. The assay was immunoSEQ multiplex PCR, and TCRdb's table has in-frame clones only and misses some. The sample includes around 270,000 clones, around nine tenths of them seen just once. Sequences were obtained from peripheral blood. These receptors originate from a man aged 40-49 years who had recovered from COVID-19.

The gene calls are TRBV7-9 and TRBJ2-1; tentatively, D is TRBD2 (6 bases). The CDR3 length is 17 residues. From germline, CDR1 is SEHNR and CDR2 FQNEAQ (reference sequence). V was pared by 1 base and J by 1 base, with 14 bases between. This CDR3 is CASSLVAGGPSYNEQFF. DNA for the CDR3: TGTGCCAGCAGCTTAGTCGCCGGGGGACCATCCTACAATGAGCAGTTCTTC.

The chain combines TRBV5-1 with TRBJ2-1, with D maybe TRBD2 (6 bases). The CDR3 contains 14 residues. The germline V gene encodes CDR1 SGHRS and CDR2 YFSETQ. V lost 4 bases to trimming and J lost 5 bases, with 13 bases between them. The CDR3 DNA is TGCGCCAGCAGCCCAGGGACTTTTAACAATGAGCAGTTCTTC. It specifies CASSPGTFNNEQFF.

This clone was counted between two and nine times. The rearrangement uses TRBV7-9 and TRBJ1-2; TRBD1 matches 7 bases. The CDR3 is 19 amino acids. CDR1 is SEHNR, CDR2 FQNEAQ, per germline (reference sequence). V trimming: 5 bases; J trimming: 4 bases; junction bases outside the gene matches: 22. The CDR3 here is CASSHRTGILPSSAYGYTF. The CDR3 bases are TGTGCCAGCAGCCACCGGACAGGCATCTTACCATCATCCGCCTATGGCTACACCTTC.

The chain couples TRBV2 to TRBJ2-2, with TRBD2 matching 11 bases. This CDR3 has 14 residues. CDR1 and CDR2 (germline): SNHLY, FYNNEI. The J segment lost 7 bases and the V segment lost 6 bases, leaving 4 bases of the junction unmatched. The CDR3 is CASRGLADSGELFF. CDR3 DNA: TGTGCCAGCAGGGGACTAGCGGACAGCGGGGAGCTGTTTTTT.

This chain uses TRBV7-2 with TRBJ2-1; the D gene is possibly TRBD1 (6 bases). Germline V gene sequence: CDR1 SGHTA, CDR2 FQGNSA. Trimming pared 5 bases from V and 3 bases from J, leaving 20 bases between. The length of the CDR3 is 17 residues. CDR3: CASSPSRVDRGYNEQFF. The DNA for the CDR3 is TGTGCCAGCAGCCCCTCCCGGGTGGACAGAGGCTACAATGAGCAGTTCTTC.

V is TRBV20-1 and J is TRBJ2-7, with D maybe TRBD2 (5 bases). This CDR3 comprises 11 residues. Trimming left V 6 bases short and J 4 bases short, with 10 bases between. The germline V gene has CDR1 DFQATT and CDR2 SNEGSKA (reference sequence). CDR3 coding DNA: TGCAGTGCCCGAGGGCGGTACGAGCAGTACTTC. It is translated as CSARGRYEQYF.

This clone was seen only once. The CDR3 region has the DNA TGCGCCAGCAGCTTGAGGCCGACAGGGCAAGAGACCCAGTACTTC. Translated, it gives CASSLRPTGQETQYF. The chain joins TRBV5-1 to TRBJ2-5, with 7 bases matching TRBD1. V shed 1 base, J shed 2 bases, and the junction held 5 bases outside the gene matches. CDR1 is SGHRS, CDR2 YFSETQ, per germline. There are 15 residues in the CDR3.

This rearrangement joins TRBV10-3 to TRBJ1-5; 9 bases are a match to TRBD1. The CDR3 is 15 residues long. The J segment lost 4 bases and the V segment lost 2 bases, leaving 3 bases of the junction unmatched. Germline-derived CDR1 and CDR2 are ENHRY and SYGVKD. The CDR3 DNA is TGTGCCATCAGTGAGATGGACAGGGGAAATCAGCCCCAGCATTTT. Protein sequence: CAISEMDRGNQPQHF.

The V call is TRBV9, the J call TRBJ1-3; D call uncertain. Germline V gene data show CDR1 as SGDLS and CDR2 as YYNGEE. The CDR3 loop spans 15 amino acids. The V and J ends lost 4 bases and 3 bases respectively, with 14 bases between them. Here the CDR3 reads CASSRGSLGGNTIYF. DNA of the CDR3: TGTGCCAGCAGCCGGGGATCCTTGGGTGGAAACACCATATATTTT. Based on the CDR3 plus reference TRBV9 and TRBJ1-3, the full variable domain is DSGVTQTPKHLITATGQRVTLRCSPRSGDLSVYWYQQSLDQGLQFLIQYYNGEERAKGNILERFSAQQFPDLHSELNLSSLELGDSALYFCASSRGSLGGNTIYFGEGSWLTVV.

This clone was detected once. The CDR3 spells CASSLFLTVQKNTEAFF. The CDR3 DNA is TGTGCCAGCAGCTTATTTCTCACAGTCCAGAAGAACACTGAAGCTTTCTTT. The chain employs TRBV7-9 and TRBJ1-1; D is ambiguous. V shed 2 bases and J shed 1 base, with 17 bases lying between them. The germline V gene has CDR1 SEHNR and CDR2 FQNEAQ (reference sequence). CDR3 length equals 17 residues.

The DNA for the CDR3 is TGTGCCAGCAGCTTCGCAAGGGGGGGCGGAGATAAACAAGAGACCCAGTACTTC. This translates into CASSFARGGGDKQETQYF. The rearrangement joins TRBV7-6 to TRBJ2-5, with D perhaps TRBD2 (7 bases). CDR1 SGHVS and CDR2 FNYEAQ come from the germline V gene. Trimming took 3 bases from V and 2 from J, leaving 22 bases between them. The CDR3 totals 18 residues.

This clone came up many times. At one end the junction does not follow the germline gene, possibly because of a read error. The rearrangement joins TRBV6-4 to TRBJ2-2, with 8 bases aligning to TRBD1. The CDR3 covers 16 residues. CDR1 is MRHNA, CDR2 SNTAGT, per germline. CDR3 sequence (DNA): TGTGCCAGCAGTGGCAGGGGGCCCGGTGAGGACCGGGGAGCTGTTTTT. Its translation: CASSGRGPGEDRGAVF.

V is TRBV19 and J is TRBJ1-1; D is perhaps TRBD1 (6 bases). This CDR3 comprises 12 residues. Germline V CDR1 and CDR2: LNHDA, SQIVND (reference sequence). V was cut by 3 bases and J by 6 bases, with 8 bases left in between. The CDR3 loop reads CASSIRGAEAFF. The CDR3 coding sequence is TGTGCCAGTAGTATCAGGGGCGCTGAAGCTTTCTTT.

V usage is TRBV7-2 and J usage is TRBJ2-1, with D possibly TRBD1 on 6 matching bases. CDR1 SGHTA and CDR2 FQGNSA come from the germline V gene. Trimming pared 5 bases from V and 7 bases from J, leaving 9 bases between. CDR3 length: 12 amino acids. The CDR3 protein is CASSTGWNEQFF. CDR3 coding DNA: TGTGCCAGCAGCACAGGGTGGAATGAGCAGTTCTTC.

J is TRBJ2-3 and V is TRBV6-4; 9 bases map to TRBD1. The CDR3 is made up of 15 amino acids. Germline CDR1 and CDR2: MRHNA and SNTAGT. With V trimmed by 2 bases and J by 5 bases, 5 bases remained unmatched. The DNA for the CDR3 is TGTGCCAGCAGTGACAGGGGGACAGGGCGAGATACGCAGTATTTT. Translated: CASSDRGTGRDTQYF.

J is TRBJ2-7 and V is TRBV2; the match to TRBD1 covers 11 bases. Trimming took 5 bases from V and 5 from J; bases not matched to a gene: 5. Per germline, CDR1 SNHLY and CDR2 FYNNEI. The CDR3 covers 14 residues. The CDR3 coding sequence is TGTGCCAGCAGTCCCGGGACAGGGGGAGACGAGCAGTACTTC. Amino acid sequence: CASSPGTGGDEQYF.

The genes are TRBV7-8 and TRBJ1-3; tentatively, D is TRBD1 (6 bases). The CDR3 covers 17 residues. V was cut by 5 bases and J by 2 bases, with 19 bases left in between. Germline loops: CDR1 SGHVS, CDR2 FQNEAQ. CDR3 nucleotides: TGTGCCAGCAGCACCCCAGGGGAGTTGAAGGCTGGAAACACCATATATTTT. This translates into CASSTPGELKAGNTIYF. Combining the CDR3 with reference TRBV7-8 and TRBJ1-3 gives the whole variable domain GAGVSQSPRYKVAKRGQDVALRCDPISGHVSLFWYQQALGQGPEFLTYFQNEAQLDKSGLPSDRFFAERPEGSVSTLKIQRTQQEDSAVYLCASSTPGELKAGNTIYFGEGSWLTVV.

This chain links TRBV6-5 with TRBJ2-5, with TRBD1 matching over 7 bases. Germline-derived CDR1 and CDR2 are MNHEY and SVGAGI. CDR3 length: 13 amino acids. V lost 7 bases to trimming and J lost 5 bases; unmatched junction nucleotides: 7. CDR3 residues: CASTLTGKETQYF. The CDR3 DNA is TGTGCCAGCACCCTGACAGGGAAGGAGACCCAGTACTTC.